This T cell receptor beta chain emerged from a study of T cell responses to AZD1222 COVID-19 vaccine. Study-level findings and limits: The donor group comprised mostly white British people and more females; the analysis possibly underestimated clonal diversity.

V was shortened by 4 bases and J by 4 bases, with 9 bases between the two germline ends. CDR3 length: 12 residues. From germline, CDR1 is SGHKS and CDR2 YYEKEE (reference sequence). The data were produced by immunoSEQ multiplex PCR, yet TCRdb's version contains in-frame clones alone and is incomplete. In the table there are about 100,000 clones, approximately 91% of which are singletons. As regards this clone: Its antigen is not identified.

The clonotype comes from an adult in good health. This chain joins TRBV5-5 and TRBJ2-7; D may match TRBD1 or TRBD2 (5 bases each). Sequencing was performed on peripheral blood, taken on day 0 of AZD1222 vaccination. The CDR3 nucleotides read TGTGCCAGCAGCCCTTGGGGGTACGAGCAGTACTTC. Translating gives CASSPWGYEQYF.